This T cell receptor (beta chain) was observed in a study of tumour-infiltrating T cells in Burkitt lymphoma. In the study overall: Overall and progression-free survival were predicted by productive clonality.

This table comes from immunoSEQ multiplex PCR, and its TCRdb copy is limited to in-frame clones, with some not included. The sample lists 2,100 or so clones, about two thirds occurring once. Germline CDR1 reads SNHLY; CDR2 reads FYNNEI. Trimming pared 4 bases from V and 5 bases from J, leaving 8 bases between. This CDR3 is built from 13 residues. Sequenced input: tumor tissue. The rearrangement links TRBV2 to TRBJ2-2; D not certain. The TCR sequence derives from a human donor with diffuse large B-cell lymphoma. The CDR3 region is CASSVSRTGELFF. As DNA, the CDR3 is TGTGCCAGCAGTGTATCACGGACCGGGGAGCTGTTTTTT.